This T cell receptor (beta chain) was documented in a study of CD8+CD57+ T cells in acquired aplastic anemia. Study-level background: Average DNA yield from sorted CD4+ and CD8+ cells was about 3 ug.

This clonotype was observed at least ten times. CDR3 length equals 15 residues. Looked up from germline, CDR1 is PRHDT and CDR2 is FYEKMQ (reference sequence). V was shortened by 5 bases and J by 4 bases, with 17 bases between the two germline ends. The study profiled TCR beta VDJ and CDR3 using genomic DNA as template. MiXCR, run by TCRdb on the reads, gives a single entry per CDR3 protein. The sample yields some 120,000 distinct CDR3 sequences, around 46% seen once. This sequence joins TRBV13 and TRBJ2-5; perhaps TRBD2 as D (6 bases). This sequence originates from a human donor in good health, serving as a control. Specimen: sorted CD4+, CD8+, or CD8+CD57+ T cells (not recorded which) from PBMCs. As DNA, the CDR3 is TGTGCCAGCAGCCCCACTTGGGAGGACCGAGAGACCCAGTACTTC. Encoded protein: CASSPTWEDRETQYF.